This T cell receptor (beta chain) stems from a study of T cell responses to AZD1222 COVID-19 vaccine. Study-level points and caveats: Two doses of AZD1222 preceded a rise in Spike-specific TCR breadth and depth. Nearly half of spike-specific TCRs reportedly target unmutated variant regions. The study identified only 6 or 7 AZD1222 recipients as seropositive at baseline. Sampling that yielded the repertoires occurred only after the peak T cell response.

The CDR3 has 17 residues. Losses at the gene ends were 7 bases for V and 0 bases for J; bases not matched to a gene: 12. Germline assignment: CDR1 SQVTM and CDR2 ANQGSEA. TCRdb's copy holds only in-frame clones and misses some; the assay was immunoSEQ multiplex PCR. This sample has under 200,000 clones, with around 88% found just once. As for this clone: Its antigen is unidentified.

The rearrangement uses TRBV29-1 and TRBJ2-5; 12 nucleotides align to TRBD1. Sequences were derived from peripheral blood, sampled 28 days after the second AZD1222 dose. This TCR was recovered from an adult who received the AZD1222 COVID-19 vaccine. For the CDR3, the DNA is TGCAGCGCAAGCCGGGACAGGGGGCTGCGAGACCAAGAGACCCAGTACTTC. Translation gives CSASRDRGLRDQETQYF.